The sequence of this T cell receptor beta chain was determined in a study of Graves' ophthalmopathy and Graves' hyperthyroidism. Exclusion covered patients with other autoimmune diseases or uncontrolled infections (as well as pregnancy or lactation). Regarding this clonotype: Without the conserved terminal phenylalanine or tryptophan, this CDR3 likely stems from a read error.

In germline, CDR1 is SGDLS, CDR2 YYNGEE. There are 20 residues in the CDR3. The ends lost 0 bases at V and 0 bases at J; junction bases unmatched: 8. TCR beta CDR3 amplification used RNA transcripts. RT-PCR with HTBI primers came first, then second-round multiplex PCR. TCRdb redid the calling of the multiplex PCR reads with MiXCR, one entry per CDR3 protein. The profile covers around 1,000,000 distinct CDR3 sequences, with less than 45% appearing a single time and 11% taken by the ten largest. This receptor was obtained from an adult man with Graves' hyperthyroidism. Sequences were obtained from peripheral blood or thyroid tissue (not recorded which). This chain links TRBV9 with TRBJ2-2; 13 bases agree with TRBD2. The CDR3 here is CASSVEAPGLAGANTGELFC. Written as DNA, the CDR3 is TGTGCCAGCAGCGTAGAGGCTCCCGGACTAGCGGGAGCGAACACCGGGGAGCTGTTTTGT.